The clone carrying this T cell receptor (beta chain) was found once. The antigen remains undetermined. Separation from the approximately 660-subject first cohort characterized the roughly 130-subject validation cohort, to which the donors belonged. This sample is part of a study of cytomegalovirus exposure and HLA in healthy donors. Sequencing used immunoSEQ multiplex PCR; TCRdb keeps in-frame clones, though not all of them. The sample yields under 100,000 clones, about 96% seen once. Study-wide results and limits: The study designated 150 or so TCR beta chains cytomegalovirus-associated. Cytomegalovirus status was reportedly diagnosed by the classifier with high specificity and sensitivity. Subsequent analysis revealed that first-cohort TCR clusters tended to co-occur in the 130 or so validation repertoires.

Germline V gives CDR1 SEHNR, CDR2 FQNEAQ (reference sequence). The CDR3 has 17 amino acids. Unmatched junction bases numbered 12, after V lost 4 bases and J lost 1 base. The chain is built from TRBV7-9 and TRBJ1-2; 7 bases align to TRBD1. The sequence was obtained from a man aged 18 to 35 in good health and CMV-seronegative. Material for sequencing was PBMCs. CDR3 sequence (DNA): TGTGCCAGCAGCTCAAAAACCAAGACAGGGAGTAACTATGGCTACACCTTC. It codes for CASSSKTKTGSNYGYTF.